These T cell receptor beta chains were read from a single sample in a study of blood T cell repertoires in COVID-19. Here immunoSEQ multiplex PCR was the method, and the copy in TCRdb shows in-frame clones only, minus some. This sample has 250,000 to 350,000 clones, with 70% to 90% found just once. Sequencing was carried out using peripheral blood. All receptors derive from a woman aged 45-60 years with COVID-19, enrolled during active disease. Each CDR3 is given without its conserved first and last residue. A D gene is named only where the DNA matches it firmly.

TRBV27 | TRBD1 | ASRGQGAGEAF
TRBV14 | . | ASAWRSSYNEQF
TRBV6-6 | . | ASSLRGQAKNIQY
TRBV5-1 | . | ASNKLGSTDTEAF
TRBV19 | . | ASSETGSQETQY
TRBV24-1 | . | ATSEPGANQPQH
TRBV6-1 | . | ASSEGTSQETQY
TRBV2 | . | ASSSDRYGYT
TRBV14 | . | ASSQQAFNEKLF
TRBV19 | TRBD1 | ASSTDRGKGNTIY
TRBV5-5 | TRBD1 | ASSLGDSAYEQY
TRBV4-2 | . | ASSQDPGVTYNEQF
TRBV27 | . | ASSFGGLSYNSPLH
TRBV18 | . | ASSPRNQGSNTEAF
TRBV12-5 | TRBD2 | ASGLSLAGAYNEQF
TRBV18 | . | ASSPLDGFKNIQY
TRBV6-6 | TRBD2 | ASSYSGGNYEQY
TRBV5-1 | TRBD2 | ASSLGLAGAYEQY
TRBV6-5 | TRBD1 | ASRGRDRVGEQF
TRBV24-1 | TRBD1 | ATQTGDAWTDTQY
TRBV5-3 | . | ARSLGGYGDSNQPQH
TRBV7-3 | . | ASSSPRFACGKTYEQY
TRBV5-1 | . | ASKVEMVNNEQF
TRBV19 | TRBD2 | ASRRGGSYNEQF
TRBV18 | . | ASSNTGAEQF
TRBV27 | TRBD1 | ASSLRTGLNTEAF
TRBV6-5 | TRBD1 | ATKTGAGEKLF
TRBV4-1 | . | ASSQGIRAGKSRAYNEQF
TRBV7-9 | TRBD1 | ASSLVGTAYNEQF
TRBV10-3 | . | AISETGGFPPPPF
TRBV29-1 | . | SVAGLRNYGQY
TRBV14 | TRBD2 | ASSPGGLISYNEQF
TRBV9 | . | ASSVTPTGSYEQY
TRBV30 | . | AWSVGGGGRNTIY
TRBV20-1 | . | SASQGSSYEQY
TRBV9 | TRBD2 | ASSATRLIAGGLGELF
TRBV12-3/TRBV12-4 | TRBD1 | ASSPQGIYGYT
TRBV7-9 | TRBD2 | ASSFQSGRGSYEQY
TRBV6-2/TRBV6-3 | . | ASSYGGRLETQY
TRBV19 | TRBD1 | ASSSDRDLYYGYT
TRBV19 | . | ASSYQQGYNEKLF
TRBV10-2 | TRBD2 | ASSSGHTDTQY
TRBV19 | . | ASEGGGNEQF
TRBV29-1 | TRBD2 | SVGRSAGGPYEQY
TRBV19 | TRBD1 | ASRSRDSRMSTNEKLF
TRBV5-5 | . | ASSSGASTIEQY
TRBV5-1 | . | ASTRGIEVNTEAF
TRBV7-9 | . | AAQGDWNTGELF
TRBV14 | . | ASSPRQSVTGELF
TRBV2 | TRBD1 | ASSLKTGGTEAF
TRBV4-2 | . | ASSQDWGDRETQY
TRBV6-2/TRBV6-3 | . | ASSYQFGGLTETQY
TRBV6-5 | . | ASRAGSGGNTIY